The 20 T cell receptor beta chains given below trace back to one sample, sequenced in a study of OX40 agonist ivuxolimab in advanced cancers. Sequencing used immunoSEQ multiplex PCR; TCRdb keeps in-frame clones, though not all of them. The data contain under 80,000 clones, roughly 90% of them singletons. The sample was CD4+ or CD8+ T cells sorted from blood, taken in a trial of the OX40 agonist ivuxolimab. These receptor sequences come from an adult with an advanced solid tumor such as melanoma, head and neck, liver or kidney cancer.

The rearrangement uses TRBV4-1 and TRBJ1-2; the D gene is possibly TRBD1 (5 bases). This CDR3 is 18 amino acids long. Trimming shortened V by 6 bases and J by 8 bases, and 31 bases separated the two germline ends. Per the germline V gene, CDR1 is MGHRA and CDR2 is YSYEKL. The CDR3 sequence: CASRPSTSAGLGVNGYTF. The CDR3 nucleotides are TGCGCCAGCAGACCGTCTACTTCAGCAGGGCTGGGGGTCAACGGCTACACCTTC.

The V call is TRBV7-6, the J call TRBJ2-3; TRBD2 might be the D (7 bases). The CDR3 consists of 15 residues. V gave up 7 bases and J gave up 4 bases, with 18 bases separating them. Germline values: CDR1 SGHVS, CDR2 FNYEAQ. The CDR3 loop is CASTLTRGGADTQYF. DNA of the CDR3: TGTGCCAGCACCCTTACGAGAGGGGGGGCAGATACGCAGTATTTT.

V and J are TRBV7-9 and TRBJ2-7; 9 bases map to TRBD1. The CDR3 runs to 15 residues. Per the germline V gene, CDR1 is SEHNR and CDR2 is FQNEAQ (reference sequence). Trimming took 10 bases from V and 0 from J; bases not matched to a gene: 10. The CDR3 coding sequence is TGTGCCATCCATAAGTGGGACAGGGACTCCTACGAGCAGTACTTC. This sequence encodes CAIHKWDRDSYEQYF.

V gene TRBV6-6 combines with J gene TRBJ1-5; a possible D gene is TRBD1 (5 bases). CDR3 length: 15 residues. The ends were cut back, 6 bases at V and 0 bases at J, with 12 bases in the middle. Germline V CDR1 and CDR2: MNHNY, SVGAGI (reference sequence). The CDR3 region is CASSTGRGSNQPQHF. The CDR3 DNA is TGTGCCAGCAGCACAGGACGGGGTAGCAATCAGCCCCAGCATTTT.

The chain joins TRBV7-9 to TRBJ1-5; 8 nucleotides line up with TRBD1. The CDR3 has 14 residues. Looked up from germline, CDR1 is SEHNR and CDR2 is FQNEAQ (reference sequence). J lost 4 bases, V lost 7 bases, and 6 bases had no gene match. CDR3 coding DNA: TGTGCCAGCACCTCAGGGGGCTGGAATCAGCCCCAGCATTTT. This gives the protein CASTSGGWNQPQHF.

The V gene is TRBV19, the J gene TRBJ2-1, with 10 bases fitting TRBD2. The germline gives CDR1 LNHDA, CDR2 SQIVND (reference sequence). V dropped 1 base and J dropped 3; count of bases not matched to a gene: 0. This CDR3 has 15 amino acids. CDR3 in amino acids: CASSIGTSGYNEQFF. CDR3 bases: TGTGCCAGTAGTATAGGGACTAGCGGCTACAATGAGCAGTTCTTC. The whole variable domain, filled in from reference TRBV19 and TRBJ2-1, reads DGGITQSPKYLFRKEGQNVTLSCEQNLNHDAMYWYRQDPGQGLRLIYYSQIVNDFQKGDIAEGYSVSREKKESFPLTVTSAQKNPTAFYLCASSIGTSGYNEQFFGPGTRLTVL.

CDR3 protein: CASSRTGGNEKLFF. CDR3 coding DNA: TGTGCCAGCAGCAGGACAGGGGGTAATGAAAAACTGTTTTTT. V usage is TRBV6-1 and J usage is TRBJ1-4, with 10 bases identical to TRBD1. Germline-derived CDR1 and CDR2 are MNHNS and SASEGT. V was pared by 6 bases and J by 4 bases, with 2 bases of the junction left unmatched. This CDR3 is built from 14 residues.

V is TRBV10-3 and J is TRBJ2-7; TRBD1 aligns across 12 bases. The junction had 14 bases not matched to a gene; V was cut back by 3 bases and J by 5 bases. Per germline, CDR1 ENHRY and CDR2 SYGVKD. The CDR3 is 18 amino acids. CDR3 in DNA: TGTGCCATCAGTGATTTAGGGGGACAGGGGGCGCTTACTAACGAGCAGTACTTC. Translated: CAISDLGGQGALTNEQYF.

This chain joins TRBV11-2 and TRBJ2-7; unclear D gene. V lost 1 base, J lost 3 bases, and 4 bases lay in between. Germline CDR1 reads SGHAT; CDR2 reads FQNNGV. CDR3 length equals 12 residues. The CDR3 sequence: CASSLGHYEQYF. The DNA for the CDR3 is TGTGCCAGCAGCTTAGGACACTACGAGCAGTACTTC.

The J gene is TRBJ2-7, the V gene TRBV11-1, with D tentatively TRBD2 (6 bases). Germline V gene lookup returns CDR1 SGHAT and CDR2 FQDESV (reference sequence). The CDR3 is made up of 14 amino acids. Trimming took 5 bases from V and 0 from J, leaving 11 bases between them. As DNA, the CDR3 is TGTGCCAGCAGCCCGCGGGACTTCTCCTACGAGCAGTACTTC. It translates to CASSPRDFSYEQYF.

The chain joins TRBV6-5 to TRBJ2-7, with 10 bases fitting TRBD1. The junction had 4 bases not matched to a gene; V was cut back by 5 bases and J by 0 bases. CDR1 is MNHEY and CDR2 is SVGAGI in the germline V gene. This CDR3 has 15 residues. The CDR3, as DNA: TGTGCCAGCAGTACGGGACAGGGGATCTCCTACGAGCAGTACTTC. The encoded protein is CASSTGQGISYEQYF.

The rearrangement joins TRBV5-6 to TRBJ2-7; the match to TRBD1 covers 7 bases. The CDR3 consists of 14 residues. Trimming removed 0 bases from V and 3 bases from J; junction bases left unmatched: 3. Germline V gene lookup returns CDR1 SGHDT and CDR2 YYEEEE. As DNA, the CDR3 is TGTGCCAGCAGCTTGGGGGACAGCCTCTACGAGCAGTACTTC. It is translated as CASSLGDSLYEQYF.

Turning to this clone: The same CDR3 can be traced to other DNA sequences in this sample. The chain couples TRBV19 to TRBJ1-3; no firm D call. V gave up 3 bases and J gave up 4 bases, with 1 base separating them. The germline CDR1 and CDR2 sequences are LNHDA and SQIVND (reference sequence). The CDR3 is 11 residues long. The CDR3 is CASSIGNTIYF. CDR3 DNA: TGTGCCAGTAGTATCGGAAACACCATATATTTT.

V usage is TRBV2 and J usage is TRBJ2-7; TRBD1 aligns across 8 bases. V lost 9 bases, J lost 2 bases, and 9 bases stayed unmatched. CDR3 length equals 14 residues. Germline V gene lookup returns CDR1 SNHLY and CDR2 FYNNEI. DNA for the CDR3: TGTGCCAGAGGGCCGGGACAGGCGGCCTACGAGCAGTACTTC. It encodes CARGPGQAAYEQYF.

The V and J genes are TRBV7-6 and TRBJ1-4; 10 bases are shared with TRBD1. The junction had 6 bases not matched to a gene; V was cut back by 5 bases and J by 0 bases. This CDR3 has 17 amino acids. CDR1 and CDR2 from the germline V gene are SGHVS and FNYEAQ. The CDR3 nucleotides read TGTGCCAGCAGCCCCATCGGACAGGGGGCAACTAATGAAAAACTGTTTTTT. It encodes CASSPIGQGATNEKLFF.

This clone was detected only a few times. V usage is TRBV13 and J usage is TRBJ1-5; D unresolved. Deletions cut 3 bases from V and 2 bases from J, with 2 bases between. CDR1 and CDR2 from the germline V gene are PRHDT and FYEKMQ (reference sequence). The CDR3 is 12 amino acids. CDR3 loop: CASSLGNQPQHF. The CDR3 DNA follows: TGTGCCAGCAGCTTGGGCAATCAGCCCCAGCATTTT. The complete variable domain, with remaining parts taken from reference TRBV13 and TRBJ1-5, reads AAGVIQSPRHLIKEKRETATLKCYPIPRHDTVYWYQQGPGQDPQFLISFYEKMQSDKGSIPDRFSAQQFSDYHSELNMSSLELGDSALYFCASSLGNQPQHFGDGTRLSIL.

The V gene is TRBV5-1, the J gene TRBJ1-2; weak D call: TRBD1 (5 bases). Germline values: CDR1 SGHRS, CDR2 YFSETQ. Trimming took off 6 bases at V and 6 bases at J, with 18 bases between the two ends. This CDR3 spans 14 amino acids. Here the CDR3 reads CASTGEGKIDGYTF. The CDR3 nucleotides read TGCGCCAGCACCGGAGAGGGGAAGATCGATGGCTACACCTTC.

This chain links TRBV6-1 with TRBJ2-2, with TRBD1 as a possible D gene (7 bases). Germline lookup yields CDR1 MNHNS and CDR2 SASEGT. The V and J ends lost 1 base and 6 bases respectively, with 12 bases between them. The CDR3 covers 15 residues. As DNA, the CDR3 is TGTGCCAGCAGTGAAGACAGGGGAGGCGCCGGGGAGCTGTTTTTT. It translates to CASSEDRGGAGELFF.

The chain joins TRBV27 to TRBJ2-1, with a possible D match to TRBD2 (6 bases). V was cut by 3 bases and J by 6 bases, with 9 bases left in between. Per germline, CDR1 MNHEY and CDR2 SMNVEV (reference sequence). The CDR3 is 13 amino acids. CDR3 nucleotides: TGTGCCAGCAGTTTGGGACTGCTCAATGAGCAGTTCTTC. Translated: CASSLGLLNEQFF.

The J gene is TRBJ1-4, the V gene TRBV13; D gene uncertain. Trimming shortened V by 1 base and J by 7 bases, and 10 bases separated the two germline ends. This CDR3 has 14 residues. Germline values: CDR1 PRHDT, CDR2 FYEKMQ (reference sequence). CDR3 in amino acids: CASSLAGPAEKLFF. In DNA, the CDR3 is TGTGCCAGCAGCTTAGCAGGACCGGCTGAAAAACTGTTTTTT.